A selection of T cell receptor beta chains follows, all from one sample in a study of T cell responses to AZD1222 COVID-19 vaccine. Using immunoSEQ multiplex PCR, the repertoire was profiled, and TCRdb retains in-frame clones only, with some absent. Here the sample spans around 170,000 clones, over 75% being singletons. This sample comprised peripheral blood, obtained on day 0 of AZD1222 vaccination. These receptors were taken from an adult in good health. Both conserved end residues are part of each CDR3. A D gene is named only where the DNA matches it firmly. The listing skips clone size in some rows; elsewhere it reads once, few, many or a size class.

J | V | size | D | DNA | CDR3
TRBJ1-5 | TRBV6-5 | NA | NA | TGTGCCAGCACCCCCTACGAATCAGGTCAGCCCCAGCATTTT | CASTPYESGQPQHF
TRBJ2-1 | TRBV5-4 | NA | TRBD2 | TGTGCCAGCAGCCGCGGACTAGCGGGGGCGGGTGAGCAGTTCTTC | CASSRGLAGAGEQFF
TRBJ2-3 | TRBV5-6 | once | TRBD2 | TGTGCCAGCACCTCTACTAGCGGGGGTTGGTATTTT | CASTSTSGGWYF
TRBJ2-7 | TRBV5-5 | NA | NA | TGTGCCAGCAGCTCCTCAGTTTCCGTCGAGCAGTACTTC | CASSSSVSVEQYF
TRBJ1-2 | TRBV18 | NA | NA | TGTGCCAGCTCCCGAACCCTAGGGAAAGACTATGGCTACACCTTC | CASSRTLGKDYGYTF
TRBJ1-2 | TRBV2 | once | TRBD1 | TGTGCCAGCAGTCCAGGCAGGGGGCGCGGTTATGGCTACACCTTC | CASSPGRGRGYGYTF
TRBJ1-4 | TRBV9 | NA | NA | TGTGCCAGCAGCGTAGCTGCCGGACGGACTAATGAAAAACTGTTTTTT | CASSVAAGRTNEKLFF
TRBJ1-1 | TRBV2 | NA | NA | TGTGCCAGCAGTGCTGCACCGATAAGACTGAACACTGAAGCTTTCTTT | CASSAAPIRLNTEAFF
TRBJ1-2 | TRBV6-5 | NA | TRBD1 | TGTGCCAGCAGGGACAGGGGTCCCCTGTCCTATGGCTACACCTTC | CASRDRGPLSYGYTF
TRBJ1-2 | TRBV28 | NA | NA | TGTGCCAGCAGTTTACGGGCCCTATATGGCTACACCTTC | CASSLRALYGYTF
TRBJ1-4 | TRBV6-6 | NA | TRBD1 | TGTGCCAGCAGTTACTCGGGGACAGGCTTTGAAAAACTGTTTTTT | CASSYSGTGFEKLFF
TRBJ1-6 | TRBV4-1 | NA | TRBD1 | TGCGCCAGCAGCCCCGTGGACAGGGCGACACCCCTCCACTTT | CASSPVDRATPLHF
TRBJ1-2 | TRBV28 | once | TRBD1 | TGTGCCAGCAGTGAGGCGGGACAGGGCGACTATGGCTACACCTTC | CASSEAGQGDYGYTF
TRBJ1-3 | TRBV4-3 | NA | NA | TGCGCCAGCAGCCGAGGGGGAGCTGGAAACACCATATATTTT | CASSRGGAGNTIYF
TRBJ2-5 | TRBV7-8 | once | TRBD1 | TGTGCCAGCAGCTTAGGGACAGGGGGCGTCGGAGAGACCCAGTACTTC | CASSLGTGGVGETQYF
TRBJ1-5 | TRBV4-2 | NA | TRBD1 | TGTGCCAGCAGCCATAGACAGGGAAGCAATCAGCCCCAGCATTTT | CASSHRQGSNQPQHF
TRBJ1-6 | TRBV10-2 | NA | NA | TGCGCCAGCAGTGAGTACAGTAATTCACCCCTCCACTTT | CASSEYSNSPLHF
TRBJ1-2 | TRBV5-4 | NA | NA | TGTGCCAGCAGCTTGACAGGGACCCACTATGGCTACACCTTC | CASSLTGTHYGYTF
TRBJ1-3 | TRBV16 | NA | NA | TGTGCCAGCAGCCCCCGGGCCACTGGAAACACCATATATTTT | CASSPRATGNTIYF
TRBJ1-5 | TRBV4-2 | NA | TRBD1 | TGTGCCAGCAGCCAAGAGGTCACAGGGGGCAACAATCAGCCCCAGCATTTT | CASSQEVTGGNNQPQHF
TRBJ1-5 | TRBV5-5 | NA | NA | TGTGCCAGCAGCTTGGGCAGGGTAAGCAATCAGCCCCAGCATTTT | CASSLGRVSNQPQHF